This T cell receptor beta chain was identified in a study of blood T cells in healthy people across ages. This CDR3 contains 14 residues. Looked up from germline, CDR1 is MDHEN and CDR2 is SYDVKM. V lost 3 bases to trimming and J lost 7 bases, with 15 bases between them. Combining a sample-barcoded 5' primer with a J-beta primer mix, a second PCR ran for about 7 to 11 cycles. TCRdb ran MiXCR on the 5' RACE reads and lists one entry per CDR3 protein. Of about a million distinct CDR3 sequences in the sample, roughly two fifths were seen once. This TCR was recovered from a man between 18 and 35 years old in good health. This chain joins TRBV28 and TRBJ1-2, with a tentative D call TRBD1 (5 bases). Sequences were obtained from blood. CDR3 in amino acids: CASSFRAGWGGYTF. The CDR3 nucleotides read TGTGCCAGCAGTTTTCGGGCAGGGTGGGGTGGCTACACCTTC.